This T cell receptor (beta chain) was obtained from a study of Ad26.COV2.S vaccination and SARS-CoV-2 variants. In the study overall: Participant was drawn from the COV1001 Ad26.COV2.S trial arm. The vaccine Ad26.COV2.S was put into the muscle once, or twice with 56 days between.

Described treatment: around 19 received Ad26.COV2.S at low or high dose, single or two shots; five or six received placebo; per-sample allocation not given. At day 63 after the first vaccine or placebo injection, samples were drawn. Measured with immunoSEQ multiplex PCR; TCRdb has only the in-frame clones, and not every one. This sample has around 300,000 clones; roughly 88% occur once, and the top ten carry 5% to 6.5%. The sample consisted of peripheral blood, taken in a trial of Ad26.COV2.S vaccine versus placebo. This TCR came from a person aged 18-60 years who received the Ad26.COV2.S COVID-19 vaccine or a placebo.

The CDR3 sequence is CASSHRINQPQHF. DNA of the CDR3: TGTGCCAGCAGCCACAGGATTAATCAGCCCCAGCATTTT. This chain links TRBV6-5 with TRBJ1-5; TRBD1 might be the D (5 bases). The CDR3 runs to 13 residues. Germline assignment: CDR1 MNHEY and CDR2 SVGAGI. V was cut by 6 bases and J by 4 bases, with 10 bases left in between.